These T cell receptor beta chains were read from a single sample in a study of multiple sclerosis patients with progressive multifocal leukoencephalopathy. Method: immunoSEQ multiplex PCR; TCRdb's copy keeps in-frame clones and lacks some. The sample records 25,000 to 35,000 clones, roughly 90% being singletons. Sequenced material: PBMCs. The origin of the receptors is a human donor with multiple sclerosis. CDR3s include the opening cysteine and the closing phenylalanine or tryptophan. Fields, in order: D gene, V gene, J gene, clone size, CDR3 DNA, CDR3 protein. The D gene is left open where the match is weak. Not every row has a clone size; where given, it reads once, few, many or a size class.

D gene: NA
V gene: TRBV6-5
J gene: TRBJ1-1
clone size: NA
CDR3 DNA: TGTGCCAGCAGTGGCGACAGACTGAACACTGAAGCTTTCTTT
CDR3 protein: CASSGDRLNTEAFF

D gene: TRBD2
V gene: TRBV4-1
J gene: TRBJ2-3
clone size: NA
CDR3 DNA: TGCGCCAGCAGCCCCGGACTAGCGGGAGGGCCTAATACGCAGTATTTT
CDR3 protein: CASSPGLAGGPNTQYF

D gene: TRBD1
V gene: TRBV27
J gene: TRBJ2-1
clone size: NA
CDR3 DNA: TGTGCCAGCAGAAGGGGACAGACTTACAATGAGCAGTTCTTC
CDR3 protein: CASRRGQTYNEQFF

D gene: TRBD1
V gene: TRBV5-1
J gene: TRBJ2-5
clone size: NA
CDR3 DNA: TGCGCCAGCAGCCGGGGAACAGGGGGTCGGGAGACCCAGTACTTC
CDR3 protein: CASSRGTGGRETQYF

D gene: TRBD1
V gene: TRBV30
J gene: TRBJ2-5
clone size: NA
CDR3 DNA: TGTGCCTGGAGTCCGGACAGGGTGGGGGAGACCCAGTACTTC
CDR3 protein: CAWSPDRVGETQYF

D gene: TRBD1
V gene: TRBV30
J gene: TRBJ1-2
clone size: once
CDR3 DNA: TGTGCCTGGCCCCGAGGACAGGGGGTTGGCTACACCTTC
CDR3 protein: CAWPRGQGVGYTF

D gene: NA
V gene: TRBV7-2
J gene: TRBJ1-5
clone size: once
CDR3 DNA: TGTGCCAGCAGCTTAGGGGCCCTCCCGCAGCCCCAGCATTTT
CDR3 protein: CASSLGALPQPQHF

D gene: TRBD1
V gene: TRBV18
J gene: TRBJ1-1
clone size: NA
CDR3 DNA: TGTGCCAGCTCACCACGTAATACAGGGGACACTGAAGCTTTCTTT
CDR3 protein: CASSPRNTGDTEAFF

D gene: NA
V gene: TRBV14
J gene: TRBJ1-1
clone size: NA
CDR3 DNA: TGTGCCAGCAGCCAAGAGATGAACACTGAAGCTTTCTTT
CDR3 protein: CASSQEMNTEAFF

D gene: TRBD1
V gene: TRBV28
J gene: TRBJ2-6
clone size: medium-sized
CDR3 DNA: TGTGCCAGCAGTTTAGAGGCCGGGACAGGGGGAAGCGGGGCCAACGTCCTGACTTTC
CDR3 protein: CASSLEAGTGGSGANVLTF

D gene: NA
V gene: TRBV28
J gene: TRBJ2-3
clone size: NA
CDR3 DNA: TGTGCCAGCATGCGGGTGGGTCCAGCGACGCAGTATTTT
CDR3 protein: CASMRVGPATQYF

D gene: NA
V gene: TRBV29-1
J gene: TRBJ2-7
clone size: NA
CDR3 DNA: TGCAGCGTTGCAGTTACTCCCTACGAGCAGTACTTC
CDR3 protein: CSVAVTPYEQYF

D gene: NA
V gene: TRBV10-3
J gene: TRBJ1-2
clone size: NA
CDR3 DNA: TGTGCCATCAGTGATGGGGATATCTATGGCTACACCTTC
CDR3 protein: CAISDGDIYGYTF